This T cell receptor (beta chain) is from a study of blood T cell repertoires in COVID-19. Study summary: The samples span acute and convalescent COVID-19 from the United States, Italy and Spain.

Assay used: immunoSEQ multiplex PCR; TCRdb lists only in-frame clones, some missing. The repertoire includes fewer than 700,000 clones, 70% to 90% of them detected once, and around 8% sits in the top ten. V lost 2 bases, J lost 5 bases, and 5 bases lay in between. The CDR3 totals 13 residues. Germline-derived CDR1 and CDR2 are SGHRS and YFSETQ. Seattle participants joined during active infection and were tracked over time. Sequencing used peripheral blood. The rearrangement links TRBV5-1 to TRBJ1-6, with D uncertain. This TCR was sampled from a woman aged 45-65 years with COVID-19, enrolled during active disease. CDR3 nucleotide sequence: TGCGCCAGCAGCTTCGAGAATAATTCACCCCTCCACTTT. Translating gives CASSFENNSPLHF.